The 22 T cell receptor beta chains below were found in one sample sequenced in a study of T cell responses to AZD1222 COVID-19 vaccine. Sequencing used immunoSEQ multiplex PCR; TCRdb keeps in-frame clones, though not all of them. Of 97,000 or so clones detected, around 87% appear once; the ten largest clones hold about 2.5%. Sequences were derived from peripheral blood, sampled on day 0 of AZD1222 vaccination. Receptor source: an adult in good health.

The chain has TRBV29-1 and TRBJ2-7, with 14 bases that match TRBD2. Germline CDR1 and CDR2: SQVTM and ANQGSEA. The CDR3 extends over 14 amino acids. The junction had 5 bases not matched to a gene; V was cut back by 4 bases and J by 6 bases. CDR3 DNA: TGCAGCGTTGCTGGACTAGCGGGAGGCCGCGAGCAGTACTTC. It yields the protein CSVAGLAGGREQYF.

The genes are TRBV7-3 and TRBJ2-6; D ambiguous. The V gene's germline CDR1 is SGHTA and CDR2 FQGTGA. The CDR3 sequence is 14 residues long. Trimming took off 4 bases at V and 0 bases at J, with 4 bases between the two ends. The CDR3 here is CASSSASGANVLTF. The CDR3 coding sequence is TGTGCCAGCAGCTCAGCCTCTGGGGCCAACGTCCTGACTTTC.

This clone was seen once. This chain connects TRBV6-5 to TRBJ1-2; the match to TRBD1 covers 7 bases. The V segment lost 9 bases and the J segment 2 bases; nucleotides outside the gene matches: 9. The CDR3 has 14 residues. Germline V gene lookup returns CDR1 MNHEY and CDR2 SVGAGI. The CDR3 bases are TGTGCCAGTCACAGGGGCCTTCCCAACTATGGCTACACCTTC. Amino acids: CASHRGLPNYGYTF.

The V call is TRBV7-9, the J call TRBJ2-1; TRBD2 matches 8 bases. The CDR3 totals 19 residues. The ends lost 2 bases at V and 0 bases at J; junction bases unmatched: 12. The germline V gene encodes CDR1 SEHNR and CDR2 FQNEAQ (reference sequence). The DNA for the CDR3 is TGTGCCAGCAGCTTATTTCGAGGTAGCGGGGATATCTCCTACAATGAGCAGTTCTTC. Its protein product is CASSLFRGSGDISYNEQFF.

The chain joins TRBV19 to TRBJ1-5, with D maybe TRBD1 (5 bases). Per germline, CDR1 LNHDA and CDR2 SQIVND (reference sequence). This CDR3 spans 15 amino acids. Trimming left V 2 bases short and J 1 base short, with 9 bases between. CDR3 nucleotides: TGTGCCAGTAGTATACGGCGGGACAGCAATCAGCCCCAGCATTTT. Encoded protein: CASSIRRDSNQPQHF.

V gene TRBV19 combines with J gene TRBJ1-4; tentative D call: TRBD1 (5 bases). The CDR3 loop spans 13 amino acids. Deletions cut 3 bases from V and 5 bases from J, with 7 bases between. Per the germline V gene, CDR1 is LNHDA and CDR2 is SQIVND (reference sequence). CDR3 residues: CASSITGNEKLFF. CDR3 in DNA: TGTGCCAGTAGTATCACAGGCAATGAAAAACTGTTTTTT.

The chain joins TRBV4-1 to TRBJ2-1, with TRBD2 identical over 8 bases. The V gene's germline CDR1 is MGHRA and CDR2 YSYEKL. J lost 3 bases, V lost 3 bases, and 7 bases had no gene match. The CDR3 length is 16 residues. CDR3 coding DNA: TGCGCCAGCAGCCAGCACACCGGGACTAGCTACAATGAGCAGTTCTTC. Its protein product is CASSQHTGTSYNEQFF.

This clone was detected only a few times. Here the CDR3 DNA reads TGTGCCAGCAGCTTAGGGGTAGCGGGAGTTGGTGAGCAGTTCTTC. Protein: CASSLGVAGVGEQFF. The V and J genes are TRBV7-2 and TRBJ2-1; 9 bases line up with TRBD2. Germline V CDR1 and CDR2: SGHTA, FQGNSA. Trimming removed 1 base from V and 9 bases from J; junction bases left unmatched: 7. The CDR3 covers 15 residues. The full variable domain, with the rest looked up from reference TRBV7-2 and TRBJ2-1, is GAGVSQSPSNKVTEKGKDVELRCDPISGHTALYWYRQSLGQGLEFLIYFQGNSAPDKSGLPSDRFSAERTGGSVSTLTIQRTQQEDSAVYLCASSLGVAGVGEQFFGPGTRLTVL.

As to this clone: Other nucleotide sequences from this sample produce the same CDR3. DNA of the CDR3: TGTGCCAGCTCACCTAGGAGGGGGCCCTACGAGCAGTACTTC. Translated: CASSPRRGPYEQYF. This sequence joins TRBV18 and TRBJ2-7; the D gene is possibly TRBD1 (7 bases). The CDR3 runs to 14 residues. V shed 3 bases and J shed 2 bases, with 11 bases lying between them. Germline CDR1 reads KGHSH; CDR2 reads LQKENI.

The rearrangement links TRBV5-6 to TRBJ2-7; no clear D. Trimming stripped 4 bases from V and 4 bases from J, with 12 bases between. Germline CDR1 reads SGHDT; CDR2 reads YYEEEE. The length of the CDR3 is 13 residues. The CDR3, as DNA: TGTGCCAGCAGCGGAGACGGACGTTACGAGCAGTACTTC. It is translated as CASSGDGRYEQYF.

The rearrangement uses TRBV7-9 and TRBJ1-2; D remains ambiguous. The CDR3 spans 15 residues. The V end was cut by 1 base, the J end by 2 bases, with 11 bases between. Germline loops: CDR1 SEHNR, CDR2 FQNEAQ (reference sequence). CDR3 sequence reads: CASSLERSGNYGYTF. CDR3 sequence (DNA): TGTGCCAGCAGCTTAGAGCGGAGCGGAAACTATGGCTACACCTTC.

The chain has TRBV28 and TRBJ1-2; 10 bases are shared with TRBD1. Germline lookup yields CDR1 MDHEN and CDR2 SYDVKM. The V gene end was trimmed by 3 bases and the J gene end by 2 bases; junction bases not matched to a gene: 12. CDR3 length: 18 amino acids. CDR3 protein: CASSFLGIGTGENYGYTF. The CDR3 nucleotides read TGTGCCAGCAGTTTCCTAGGGATTGGGACAGGGGAAAACTATGGCTACACCTTC.

The chain carries TRBV29-1 and TRBJ2-1; 10 positions agree with TRBD2. Trimming at V came to 7 bases and at J to 2 bases, leaving 17 bases not matched to a gene. This CDR3 is built from 18 residues. Germline lookup yields CDR1 SQVTM and CDR2 ANQGSEA. The CDR3 here is CSAPRVTEAGGPYNEQFF. The CDR3 nucleotides are TGCAGCGCCCCCAGGGTCACAGAAGCGGGAGGGCCCTACAATGAGCAGTTCTTC.

This clone was counted a single time. This chain connects TRBV25-1 to TRBJ2-7; the match to TRBD1 covers 8 bases. Unmatched junction bases numbered 2, after V lost 1 base and J lost 3 bases. The CDR3 totals 14 residues. Germline CDR1 reads MGHDK; CDR2 reads SYGVNS. The CDR3 here is CASSESGQGYEQYF. The CDR3 bases are TGTGCCAGCAGTGAATCAGGACAGGGCTACGAGCAGTACTTC.

This CDR3 is CASSEKYGETQYF. Here the CDR3 DNA reads TGTGCCAGCAGTGAAAAGTATGGAGAGACCCAGTACTTC. The chain uses TRBV2 and TRBJ2-5; D unclear. From germline, CDR1 is SNHLY and CDR2 FYNNEI. The CDR3 extends over 13 amino acids. V was cut by 2 bases and J by 4 bases, with 8 bases left in between.

The CDR3 DNA reads as TGTGCCAGCAGCTCGAGGACAGGAGTGGCAGCTTTCTTT. It translates to CASSSRTGVAAFF. The chain is built from TRBV7-2 and TRBJ1-1; TRBD1 agrees at 7 bases. The CDR3 loop spans 13 amino acids. Germline V CDR1 and CDR2: SGHTA, FQGNSA. V trimming: 4 bases; J trimming: 10 bases; junction bases outside the gene matches: 9.

The chain recombines TRBV28 with TRBJ2-7; the D gene is possibly TRBD2 (6 bases). Germline CDR1 MDHEN, CDR2 SYDVKM. V was trimmed by 7 bases and J by 5 bases, leaving 18 bases between them. The CDR3 is 14 residues long. In DNA, the CDR3 is TGTGCCAGCACACGGGCGGGAATTAGGAACGAGCAGTACTTC. This gives the protein CASTRAGIRNEQYF.

In its sample, this clone was seen a few times. CDR3 residues: CASSEEGMGGGGYTF. As DNA, the CDR3 is TGTGCCAGCAGTGAGGAGGGCATGGGGGGCGGTGGCTACACCTTC. The chain joins TRBV6-1 to TRBJ1-2, with TRBD1 as a possible D gene (6 bases). Trimming removed 3 bases at V and 7 bases at J, with 18 bases between. The CDR3 consists of 15 residues. Germline V CDR1 and CDR2: MNHNS, SASEGT.

V is TRBV28 and J is TRBJ1-2, with TRBD1 matching over 10 bases. Germline trimming cut 2 bases from V and 4 bases from J; bases unmatched to any gene: 7. CDR1 and CDR2 (germline): MDHEN, SYDVKM. This CDR3 spans 16 amino acids. The CDR3 spells CASSLTGTGAIYGYTF. CDR3 sequence (DNA): TGTGCCAGCAGTTTAACAGGGACAGGGGCCATCTATGGCTACACCTTC.

The V and J genes are TRBV12-3 or TRBV12-4 and TRBJ2-1; the D gene is possibly TRBD1 (5 bases). The ends were cut back, 2 bases at V and 8 bases at J, with 7 bases in the middle. CDR3 length equals 12 residues. For the CDR3, the DNA is TGTGCCAGCAGTTTAAAAGGGGATGAGCAGTTCTTC. Residues: CASSLKGDEQFF.

J is TRBJ2-5 and V is TRBV5-4; TRBD1 matches 12 bases. The CDR3 loop spans 15 amino acids. Germline-derived CDR1 and CDR2 are SGHNT and YYREEE (reference sequence). Trimming removed 4 bases from V and 5 bases from J; junction bases left unmatched: 6. The CDR3: CASSGTGTGGETQYF. The CDR3 nucleotides are TGTGCCAGCAGCGGTACTGGGACAGGGGGCGAGACCCAGTACTTC.

The chain combines TRBV29-1 with TRBJ1-2; D uncertain. The CDR3 totals 11 residues. The germline CDR1 and CDR2 sequences are SQVTM and ANQGSEA. The ends were cut back, 6 bases at V and 4 bases at J, with 9 bases in the middle. Here the CDR3 reads CSVWDGYGYTF. As DNA, the CDR3 is TGCAGCGTCTGGGATGGCTATGGCTACACCTTC.